Sequencing of this TCR beta chain was carried out in a study of CD8 T cells in Susac syndrome. Overall study findings and caveats: In total CD8+ repertoires, around 15 Susac-specific public clones were detected, and CD8+ TEMRA repertoires contained about 5.

Germline CDR1 MNHEY, CDR2 SMNVEV (reference sequence). V dropped 4 bases and J dropped 5 bases, with 6 bases sitting between them. This CDR3 is 13 amino acids long. As to this clonotype: Its antigen is undetermined.

Random hexamers were used to reverse transcribe roughly 0.45 to 1 ug of RNA. TCRdb re-analysed the immunoSEQ multiplex PCR reads in MiXCR, keeping a single row per CDR3 protein. The top ten clones hold more than 0.55% of a sample with 92,000 or so distinct CDR3 sequences, around 96% of them seen once. Fulfillment of recently defined diagnostic criteria for definite or probable disease was shown by the patients with Susac syndrome. The clonotype originates from a human donor with Susac syndrome. The V gene is TRBV27, the J gene TRBJ1-6; the D is unclear. Sequenced input: CD8+ T cells from PBMCs. The DNA of the CDR3 is TGTGCCAGCAGTTCCCTAAATAATTCACCCCTCCACTTT. This codes for CASSSLNNSPLHF.